The clone carrying this TCR beta chain was found many times. Its antigen is not identified. This sample is drawn from a study of T-cell reconstitution after alpha-beta-depleted transplantation in children. J gave up 0 bases and V 5 bases, and 5 bases lay outside the gene matches. The CDR3 spans 16 residues. Germline CDR1 reads MGHRA; CDR2 reads YSYEKL. Molecular barcoding with unique molecular identifiers was used for the TCRbeta library. TCRdb redid the calling of the PCR reads with MiXCR, one entry per CDR3 protein. The sample yields around 700,000 distinct CDR3 sequences, less than 15% seen once. Study-level points and caveats: About two months after transplant, alpha-beta T cells reportedly came from several hundred expanded graft clones. It was newly produced T cells that mostly accounted for T-cell counts and diversity one year after transplant. For some patients, TCRbeta diversity was high at day 60 because of recipient T cells and thymic progenitors that survived.

The genes are TRBV4-1 and TRBJ2-7; 12 nucleotides line up with TRBD2. The TCR originated in a girl under 10 years old with congenital amegakaryocytic thrombocytopenia, due to receive a stem cell transplant. Sample: PBMCs, taken before TCRalphabeta/CD19-depleted stem cell transplant. The CDR3 DNA reads TGCGCCAGCAGCGGAACTAGCGGGAGGTTCTCCTACGAGCAGTACTTC. It specifies CASSGTSGRFSYEQYF.